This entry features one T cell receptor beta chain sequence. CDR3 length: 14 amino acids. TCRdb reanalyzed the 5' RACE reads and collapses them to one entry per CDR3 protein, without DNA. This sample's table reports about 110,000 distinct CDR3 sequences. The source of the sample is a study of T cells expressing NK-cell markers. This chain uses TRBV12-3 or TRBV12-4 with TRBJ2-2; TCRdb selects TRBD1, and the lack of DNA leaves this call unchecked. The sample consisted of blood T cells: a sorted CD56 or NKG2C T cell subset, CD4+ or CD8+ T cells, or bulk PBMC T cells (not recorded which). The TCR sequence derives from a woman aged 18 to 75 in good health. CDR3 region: CATRGASNTGELFF.